The 30 T cell receptor beta chains below all came from one sample that was sequenced in a study of blood T cell repertoires in COVID-19. Assay: immunoSEQ multiplex PCR; the TCRdb copy retains only in-frame clones and omits some. Of around 170,000 clones listed, about 80% are singletons. Sequenced sample: peripheral blood. All receptors come from a man aged 65-85 years who had recovered from COVID-19.

The rearrangement joins TRBV28 to TRBJ2-2; a possible D gene is TRBD1 (6 bases). Looked up from germline, CDR1 is MDHEN and CDR2 is SYDVKM. The V end was cut by 1 base, the J end by 2 bases, with 8 bases between. The CDR3 extends over 15 amino acids. This CDR3 is CASSLYRANTGELFF. In DNA form, the CDR3 reads TGTGCCAGCAGTTTATACAGGGCCAACACCGGGGAGCTGTTTTTT.

This clone is a singleton in its sample. This chain connects TRBV6-6 to TRBJ1-1, with 7 positions matching TRBD1. Germline V gene data show CDR1 as MNHNY and CDR2 as SVGAGI (reference sequence). The CDR3 contains 15 residues. The V and J ends lost 2 bases and 0 bases, in that order; junction bases with no gene match: 3. The CDR3 DNA sequence: TGTGCCAGCAGTTACCGGCAGGGGGTGAACACTGAAGCTTTCTTT. Translation gives CASSYRQGVNTEAFF.

The chain joins TRBV15 to TRBJ2-7; D call uncertain. Trimming left V 4 bases short and J 2 bases short, with 9 bases between. The CDR3 runs 13 residues. Per the germline V gene, CDR1 is LNHNV and CDR2 is YYDKDF (reference sequence). Written as DNA, the CDR3 is TGTGCCACCAGCAACCCGTCTACCTACGAGCAGTACTTC. Encoded protein: CATSNPSTYEQYF.

The chain recombines TRBV4-1 with TRBJ1-6; TRBD1 matches 7 bases. J gave up 3 bases and V 3 bases, and 2 bases lay outside the gene matches. The length of the CDR3 is 15 residues. Germline CDR1 MGHRA, CDR2 YSYEKL. The CDR3 loop reads CASSQTGSYNSPLHF. The CDR3 DNA reads TGCGCCAGCAGCCAGACAGGGAGCTATAATTCACCCCTCCACTTT.

The gene calls are TRBV6-5 and TRBJ2-2; TRBD2 might be the D (6 bases). Trimming shortened V by 6 bases and J by 8 bases, and 10 bases separated the two germline ends. The V gene's germline CDR1 is MNHEY and CDR2 SVGAGI. The length of the CDR3 is 12 residues. CDR3 sequence (DNA): TGTGCCAGCAGGCCCCTAGCGGGGGAGCTGTTTTTT. Its translation is CASRPLAGELFF.

This rearrangement joins TRBV19 to TRBJ2-7; the match to TRBD2 covers 7 bases. V trimming: 9 bases; J trimming: 0 bases; junction bases outside the gene matches: 8. Germline V CDR1 and CDR2: LNHDA, SQIVND (reference sequence). CDR3 size: 14 residues. Written as DNA, the CDR3 is TGTGCCAGCAAACGGGAGGTGGGCTCCTACGAGCAGTACTTC. It codes for CASKREVGSYEQYF. Variable domain in full (rest from reference TRBV19 and TRBJ2-7): DGGITQSPKYLFRKEGQNVTLSCEQNLNHDAMYWYRQDPGQGLRLIYYSQIVNDFQKGDIAEGYSVSREKKESFPLTVTSAQKNPTAFYLCASKREVGSYEQYFGPGTRLTVT.

The CDR3: CASSRPGYEQYF. The CDR3 DNA follows: TGTGCCAGCAGCCGCCCGGGTTACGAGCAGTACTTC. The V gene is TRBV3-1 (or the pseudogene TRBV3-2), the J gene TRBJ2-7; unclear D gene. Germline assignment: CDR1 LGHDT and CDR2 YNNKEL (reference sequence). CDR3 length: 12 residues. V was pared by 4 bases and J by 4 bases, with 8 bases between.

The chain has TRBV28 and TRBJ2-3; the match to TRBD2 covers 8 bases. Per germline, CDR1 MDHEN and CDR2 SYDVKM. V lost 6 bases to trimming and J lost 0 bases; unmatched junction nucleotides: 8. The CDR3 loop spans 16 amino acids. CDR3 region: CASRPGGVLSTDTQYF. CDR3 in DNA: TGTGCCAGCAGGCCCGGGGGGGTACTAAGCACAGATACGCAGTATTTT.

The chain recombines TRBV7-2 with TRBJ1-5; D ambiguous. This CDR3 contains 14 residues. Trimming shortened V by 3 bases and J by 5 bases, and 11 bases separated the two germline ends. The germline V gene encodes CDR1 SGHTA and CDR2 FQGNSA. The CDR3 coding sequence is TGTGCCAGCAGCTTCGGAGGAATGTATCAGCCCCAGCATTTT. This codes for CASSFGGMYQPQHF.

The chain joins TRBV27 to TRBJ2-6; TRBD1 matches 7 bases. Germline V lookup: CDR1 MNHEY, CDR2 SMNVEV (reference sequence). The length of the CDR3 is 16 residues. Germline trimming cut 5 bases from V and 0 bases from J; bases unmatched to any gene: 4. CDR3 bases: TGTGCCAGCAGTCACGGGACAGACTCTGGGGCCAACGTCCTGACTTTC. The encoded protein is CASSHGTDSGANVLTF.

The chain recombines TRBV30 with TRBJ2-7; D remains ambiguous. CDR1 GTSNPN and CDR2 SVGIG come from the germline V gene (reference sequence). The CDR3 runs 11 residues. Trimming shortened V by 0 bases and J by 4 bases, and 4 bases separated the two germline ends. DNA of the CDR3: TGTGCCTGGAGTGTTCGGTACGAGCAGTACTTC. Encoded protein: CAWSVRYEQYF.

This rearrangement joins TRBV30 to TRBJ2-3; no definite D call. This CDR3 contains 12 residues. Germline V gene sequence: CDR1 GTSNPN, CDR2 SVGIG (reference sequence). Trimming stripped 6 bases from V and 4 bases from J, with 11 bases between. In DNA, the CDR3 is TGTGCCTGTACAGTGGTCTCAGATACGCAGTATTTT. The encoded protein is CACTVVSDTQYF.

The gene calls are TRBV3-1 (or the pseudogene TRBV3-2) and TRBJ1-2; TRBD1 aligns across 9 bases. CDR1 and CDR2 from the germline V gene are LGHDT and YNNKEL (reference sequence). The CDR3 has 14 residues. Germline trimming cut 5 bases from V and 4 bases from J; bases unmatched to any gene: 5. CDR3 nucleotides: TGTGCCAGCAGCGCGGACAGGGGCCTCTATGGCTACACCTTC. As protein: CASSADRGLYGYTF.

The chain links TRBV29-1 to TRBJ2-1; D is perhaps TRBD2 (5 bases). V was shortened by 5 bases and J by 8 bases, with 10 bases between the two germline ends. Germline CDR1 and CDR2: SQVTM and ANQGSEA. This CDR3 region has 11 residues. CDR3 in amino acids: CSVYGVHEQFF. CDR3 nucleotides: TGCAGCGTTTACGGGGTCCATGAGCAGTTCTTC.

The V gene is TRBV10-2, the J gene TRBJ2-1; TRBD2 matches at 9 bases. V shed 7 bases, J shed 4 bases, and the junction held 14 bases outside the gene matches. Germline lookup yields CDR1 WSHSY and CDR2 SAAADI. The length of the CDR3 is 17 residues. For the CDR3, the DNA is TGCGCCAGCACCATGGGACTAGCTGAATGGGGTTACAATGAGCAGTTCTTC. Encoded protein: CASTMGLAEWGYNEQFF.

This rearrangement joins TRBV9 to TRBJ2-2, with D possibly TRBD2 on 5 matching bases. From germline, CDR1 is SGDLS and CDR2 YYNGEE. This CDR3 spans 17 amino acids. V lost 2 bases and J lost 4, with 18 bases in between. As DNA, the CDR3 is TGTGCCAGCAGCGTCCAAGCGGCAGCGACTTCCACCGGGGAGCTGTTTTTT. Amino acids: CASSVQAAATSTGELFF.

The V and J genes are TRBV6-6 and TRBJ2-7; tentative D call: TRBD2 (5 bases). CDR3 length: 15 amino acids. The ends were cut back, 4 bases at V and 2 bases at J, with 15 bases in the middle. Germline CDR1 reads MNHNY; CDR2 reads SVGAGI (reference sequence). The CDR3 spells CASSSLEDFAYEQYF. Here the CDR3 DNA reads TGTGCCAGCAGTTCCCTCGAGGACTTCGCCTACGAGCAGTACTTC.

The J gene is TRBJ2-7, the V gene TRBV5-4; 8 bases line up with TRBD2. V lost 0 bases and J lost 3; bases outside the gene matches: 2. The CDR3 loop spans 14 amino acids. Germline V gene sequence: CDR1 SGHNT, CDR2 YYREEE (reference sequence). In nucleotides, the CDR3 is TGTGCCAGCAGCTTGGCGGGACTAGGCTACGAGCAGTACTTC. Translation gives CASSLAGLGYEQYF.

The chain employs TRBV6-5 and TRBJ2-3; the match to TRBD2 covers 7 bases. Trimming cost V 5 bases and J 3 bases; bases outside gene matches: 8. There are 15 residues in the CDR3. Per germline, CDR1 MNHEY and CDR2 SVGAGI. DNA of the CDR3: TGTGCCAGCAGTCGGACTAGTTGGATTACAGATACGCAGTATTTT. This encodes CASSRTSWITDTQYF.

This clone has just one count. The CDR3 sequence: CASSLFQGAQETQYF. As DNA, the CDR3 is TGTGCCAGCAGCTTATTTCAGGGGGCGCAGGAGACCCAGTACTTC. The rearrangement joins TRBV7-2 to TRBJ2-5; 8 nucleotides align to TRBD1. CDR1 and CDR2 from the germline V gene are SGHTA and FQGNSA. The V segment lost 2 bases and the J segment 5 bases; nucleotides outside the gene matches: 7. The CDR3 length is 15 residues.

This chain uses TRBV4-1 with TRBJ2-3, with TRBD2 identical over 7 bases. There are 14 residues in the CDR3. The J segment lost 11 bases and the V segment lost 1 base, leaving 9 bases of the junction unmatched. Germline V gene lookup returns CDR1 MGHRA and CDR2 YSYEKL. CDR3 region: CASSQGLAEDLQYF. CDR3 DNA: TGCGCCAGCAGCCAAGGGCTAGCGGAGGACTTGCAGTATTTT.

CDR3 sequence (DNA): TGTGCCAGCAGTCCTTCCATTAACCCGGTTTTCAATCAGCCCCAGCATTTT. It translates to CASSPSINPVFNQPQHF. This sequence joins TRBV6-6 and TRBJ1-5; D not certain. Germline values: CDR1 MNHNY, CDR2 SVGAGI (reference sequence). The CDR3 sequence is 17 residues long. V dropped 5 bases and J dropped 3 bases, with 20 bases sitting between them.

The gene calls are TRBV3-1 (or the pseudogene TRBV3-2) and TRBJ2-5; tentative D call: TRBD1 (5 bases). Trimming removed 6 bases from V and 9 bases from J, with 20 bases in between. The germline gives CDR1 LGHDT, CDR2 YNNKEL (reference sequence). The CDR3 spans 14 residues. As DNA, the CDR3 is TGTGCCAGCAGAGAGACAGCCCTGCACGGGTCCCAGTACTTC. It translates to CASRETALHGSQYF.

The chain uses TRBV5-1 and TRBJ2-7; a possible D gene is TRBD2 (6 bases). V was trimmed by 4 bases and J by 5 bases, leaving 16 bases between them. This CDR3 contains 14 residues. Germline values: CDR1 SGHRS, CDR2 YFSETQ. CDR3 DNA: TGCGCCAGCAGCGAGACAAGCGGGTTCAACGAGCAGTACTTC. This gives the protein CASSETSGFNEQYF.

This clone showed up just a few times. The CDR3 spells CASSQFGTDNSPLHF. In DNA, the CDR3 is TGTGCCAGCAGCCAATTCGGGACAGATAATTCACCCCTCCACTTT. V usage is TRBV3-1 (or the pseudogene TRBV3-2) and J usage is TRBJ1-6, with 7 bases aligning to TRBD1. J gave up 5 bases and V 2 bases, and 3 bases lay outside the gene matches. Germline CDR1 LGHDT, CDR2 YNNKEL (reference sequence). This CDR3 is built from 15 residues.

This chain uses TRBV10-3 with TRBJ2-7; D might be TRBD1 (5 bases). This CDR3 has 14 amino acids. The germline V and J ends were trimmed by 0 bases and 1 base, with 7 bases remaining between them. Germline CDR1 reads ENHRY; CDR2 reads SYGVKD. The CDR3 coding sequence is TGTGCCATCAGTGAGTCACAGGCATCCTACGAGCAGTACTTC. Protein product: CAISESQASYEQYF.

The chain links TRBV7-2 to TRBJ2-1; D is undetermined. Germline lookup yields CDR1 SGHTA and CDR2 FQGNSA. The CDR3 is made up of 12 amino acids. Trimming shortened V by 6 bases and J by 3 bases, and 6 bases separated the two germline ends. CDR3: CASRSFYNEQFF. The CDR3 DNA is TGTGCCAGCAGGTCATTCTACAATGAGCAGTTCTTC.

The V and J genes are TRBV18 and TRBJ1-2; a possible D gene is TRBD1 (6 bases). This CDR3 is built from 17 residues. Germline V gene data show CDR1 as KGHSH and CDR2 as LQKENI. Trimming pared 2 bases from V and 8 bases from J, leaving 24 bases between. The CDR3 protein is CASSPSPGQATPGGYTF. The CDR3 region has the DNA TGTGCCAGCTCACCAAGCCCGGGACAAGCTACTCCGGGAGGCTACACCTTC.

The chain recombines TRBV9 with TRBJ2-2; D unresolved. CDR3 length equals 16 residues. Germline CDR1 reads SGDLS; CDR2 reads YYNGEE. V lost 4 bases to trimming and J lost 4 bases, with 17 bases between them. The CDR3 bases are TGTGCCAGCAGCCTTGAAGCGTCTTCCCCCACCGGGGAGCTGTTTTTT. Its translation: CASSLEASSPTGELFF.

This clone was observed a handful of times. V and J are TRBV19 and TRBJ2-2; 9 bases fit TRBD1. The length of the CDR3 is 14 residues. Germline trimming cut 3 bases from V and 8 bases from J; bases unmatched to any gene: 4. Germline loops: CDR1 LNHDA, CDR2 SQIVND (reference sequence). The CDR3 region is CASSMTGGKGELFF. The CDR3 coding sequence is TGTGCCAGTAGTATGACAGGGGGAAAGGGGGAGCTGTTTTTT.